The 29 T cell receptor beta chains below were found in one sample sequenced in a study of shared clonotypes between healthy human individuals. Naive-designated CD8 cells lacked CD45RO, were positively enriched for CCR7, and omitted terminally differentiated effector memory CD45RA+ cells. Some clones are missing from TCRdb's copy, which holds only in-frame ones; the method was immunoSEQ multiplex PCR. The sample contains approximately 1.9 million clones, roughly 93% of which appear only once. Specimen: naive CD8+ T cells from PBMCs. The source is a man aged 18 to 29 in good health. Some clones in this sample may be carry-over from other donors' samples.

The genes are TRBV10-3 and TRBJ2-1; 15 nucleotides line up with TRBD2. The CDR3 covers 19 residues. V gave up 4 bases and J gave up 0 bases; unmatched junction bases: 7. Germline CDR1 is ENHRY and CDR2 is SYGVKD. CDR3 loop: CAISGEGLAGGGSYNEQFF. The CDR3 bases are TGTGCCATCAGTGGAGAGGGACTAGCGGGAGGAGGCTCCTACAATGAGCAGTTCTTC.

V gene TRBV10-2 combines with J gene TRBJ2-1; TRBD2 matches 10 bases. CDR1 WSHSY and CDR2 SAAADI come from the germline V gene. Trimming cost V 6 bases and J 6 bases; bases outside gene matches: 5. The CDR3 spans 14 residues. The CDR3 DNA is TGCGCCAGCAGGCTAGCGGGAGTACCCAATGAGCAGTTCTTC. It encodes CASRLAGVPNEQFF.

The rearrangement uses TRBV6-5 and TRBJ2-5; D not resolved. This CDR3 spans 13 amino acids. Trimming took off 6 bases at V and 0 bases at J, with 8 bases between the two ends. Germline lookup yields CDR1 MNHEY and CDR2 SVGAGI. The CDR3 DNA follows: TGTGCCAGCAGCTGGATCAACCAAGAGACCCAGTACTTC. Encoded protein: CASSWINQETQYF.

V usage is TRBV11-3 and J usage is TRBJ1-1; D is unresolved. The CDR3 contains 14 residues. Per germline, CDR1 SGHNT and CDR2 YENEEA. Trimming removed 5 bases at V and 3 bases at J, with 13 bases between. The CDR3 region is CASSPGPPDTEAFF. For the CDR3, the DNA is TGTGCCAGCAGCCCCGGACCGCCGGACACTGAAGCTTTCTTT.

The count of this clone is one. CDR3 region: CASSQTRGPGETQYF. CDR3 sequence (DNA): TGCGCCAGCAGCCAAACTAGGGGACCAGGGGAGACCCAGTACTTC. V and J are TRBV4-1 and TRBJ2-5, with D perhaps matching TRBD1 or TRBD2 (5 bases each). Germline CDR1 is MGHRA and CDR2 is YSYEKL. This CDR3 region has 15 residues. The V and J ends lost 2 bases and 5 bases respectively, with 15 bases between them.

In DNA form, the CDR3 reads TGTGCCAGCAGCGTGGAGGGGAAAGAGACCCAGTACTTC. Translating it yields CASSVEGKETQYF. J is TRBJ2-5 and V is TRBV9; weak D call: TRBD2 (6 bases). CDR1 SGDLS and CDR2 YYNGEE come from the germline V gene. The CDR3 has 13 amino acids. V gave up 2 bases and J gave up 3 bases, with 8 bases separating them.

The CDR3 sequence is CASSWGTEGYEQYF. The CDR3 DNA follows: TGTGCCAGCAGCTGGGGGACAGAAGGATACGAGCAGTACTTC. This chain uses TRBV5-6 with TRBJ2-7, with TRBD1 matching 7 bases. Germline values: CDR1 SGHDT, CDR2 YYEEEE. The CDR3 runs 14 residues. Unmatched junction bases numbered 7, after V lost 3 bases and J lost 4 bases.

The chain couples TRBV9 to TRBJ1-5; possible D gene TRBD1, 6 bases. The CDR3 extends over 14 amino acids. Germline V CDR1 and CDR2: SGDLS, YYNGEE. Trimming left V 4 bases short and J 4 bases short, with 12 bases between. The CDR3 sequence: CASSLGQLNQPQHF. The CDR3 nucleotides read TGTGCCAGCAGCCTCGGACAGCTTAATCAGCCCCAGCATTTT.

The V and J genes are TRBV9 and TRBJ1-4; TRBD1 matches at 7 bases. Germline V gives CDR1 SGDLS, CDR2 YYNGEE. The CDR3 extends over 14 amino acids. The V segment lost 3 bases and the J segment 5 bases; nucleotides outside the gene matches: 4. This CDR3 is CASSATGKNEKLFF. The CDR3, as DNA: TGTGCCAGCAGCGCGACAGGGAAAAATGAAAAACTGTTTTTT.

The chain combines TRBV9 with TRBJ2-6; D is ambiguous. V lost 0 bases and J lost 1, with 8 bases in between. The CDR3 is 16 residues long. CDR1 SGDLS and CDR2 YYNGEE come from the germline V gene. DNA for the CDR3: TGTGCCAGCAGCGTAGAAGGGTATTCTGGGGCCAACGTCCTGACTTTC. It codes for CASSVEGYSGANVLTF.

The chain links TRBV6-1 to TRBJ1-3; TRBD1 is a possible D gene (5 bases). In germline, CDR1 is MNHNS, CDR2 SASEGT. This CDR3 has 17 amino acids. V dropped 4 bases and J dropped 3 bases, with 19 bases sitting between them. The chain's CDR3 is CASSAYRDGVSGNTIYF. The DNA of the CDR3 is TGTGCCAGCAGTGCATACCGGGACGGTGTAAGTGGAAACACCATATATTTT.

The V call is TRBV29-1, the J call TRBJ2-3; 8 nucleotides agree with TRBD2. Germline V gene data show CDR1 as SQVTM and CDR2 as ANQGSEA. There are 12 residues in the CDR3. Trimming took 8 bases from V and 6 from J; bases not matched to a gene: 7. DNA for the CDR3: TGCAGCCTGAGGACTAGCCCCGATACGCAGTATTTT. The encoded protein is CSLRTSPDTQYF.

Details on this clone: Other nucleotide sequences from this sample produce the same CDR3. This chain links TRBV7-2 with TRBJ1-5, with D unclear. The CDR3 runs to 15 residues. The germline V and J ends were trimmed by 1 base and 0 bases, with 7 bases remaining between them. Per the germline V gene, CDR1 is SGHTA and CDR2 is FQGNSA. In DNA, the CDR3 is TGTGCCAGCAGCTTAGGCCAATATAGCAATCAGCCCCAGCATTTT. Encoded protein: CASSLGQYSNQPQHF.

This clone was observed a few times. This chain uses TRBV27 with TRBJ1-1; no clear D. This CDR3 spans 15 amino acids. The ends were cut back, 5 bases at V and 5 bases at J, with 18 bases in the middle. Germline V gene sequence: CDR1 MNHEY, CDR2 SMNVEV (reference sequence). The CDR3: CASSIGLTLVTEAFF. CDR3 bases: TGTGCCAGCAGTATTGGGCTCACTTTGGTGACTGAAGCTTTCTTT.

Comment on this clone: Other DNA sequences of this sample code for an identical CDR3. The V and J genes are TRBV4-1 and TRBJ2-7; D perhaps matches TRBD2 (5 bases). The CDR3 length is 13 residues. CDR1 is MGHRA and CDR2 is YSYEKL in the germline V gene. V dropped 1 base and J dropped 4 bases, with 8 bases sitting between them. CDR3 residues: CASSQGADYEQYF. In DNA form, the CDR3 reads TGCGCCAGCAGCCAAGGAGCGGATTACGAGCAGTACTTC.

This chain links TRBV4-2 with TRBJ2-1, with unresolved D. This CDR3 contains 15 residues. Germline loops: CDR1 LGHNA, CDR2 YNFKEQ. V lost 0 bases, J lost 8 bases, and 14 bases lay in between. CDR3 sequence: CASSQEWVLPYEQFF. For the CDR3, the DNA is TGTGCCAGCAGCCAAGAGTGGGTGCTTCCCTATGAGCAGTTCTTC.

In the case of this clone: In the same sample, other DNA sequences code for this CDR3. The V and J genes are TRBV9 and TRBJ2-7, with D perhaps TRBD1 (7 bases). V was pared by 4 bases and J by 2 bases, with 10 bases between. In germline, CDR1 is SGDLS, CDR2 YYNGEE. The CDR3 extends over 13 amino acids. DNA of the CDR3: TGTGCCAGCAGCCAGGGGGGTGCCTACGAGCAGTACTTC. It is translated as CASSQGGAYEQYF.

This clone was picked up one time. The J gene is TRBJ2-1, the V gene TRBV6-5, with a weak D call TRBD2 (5 bases). The CDR3 contains 14 residues. V shed 4 bases and J shed 10 bases, with 17 bases lying between them. Germline V gene sequence: CDR1 MNHEY, CDR2 SVGAGI. The chain's CDR3 is CASSSPLGGGEQFF. The CDR3 DNA reads as TGTGCCAGCAGTTCTCCACTAGGAGGAGGCGAGCAGTTCTTC.

V and J are TRBV5-6 and TRBJ1-4; D not resolved. Germline CDR1 SGHDT, CDR2 YYEEEE. V lost 2 bases, J lost 3 bases, and 8 bases lay in between. The CDR3 runs 14 residues. This CDR3 is CASSFWRSNEKLFF. The CDR3 DNA reads TGTGCCAGCAGCTTCTGGCGGTCTAATGAAAAACTGTTTTTT.

The gene calls are TRBV27 and TRBJ1-1, with D perhaps matching TRBD1 (5 bases). CDR1 is MNHEY and CDR2 is SMNVEV in the germline V gene (reference sequence). Trimming pared 2 bases from V and 7 bases from J, leaving 11 bases between. CDR3 length: 13 residues. This CDR3 reads CASSLGTRVEAFF. CDR3 coding DNA: TGTGCCAGCAGTTTAGGGACCAGGGTTGAAGCTTTCTTT.

The chain joins TRBV29-1 to TRBJ1-2; no reliable D call. This CDR3 region has 11 residues. Germline V gives CDR1 SQVTM, CDR2 ANQGSEA. With 1 base removed from V and 4 bases from J, the gap between germline ends came to 4 bases. The CDR3, as DNA: TGCAGCGTTGAAGGGACCTATGGCTACACCTTC. Translated: CSVEGTYGYTF.

For this clone: Other DNA sequences of this sample code for an identical CDR3. The CDR3 region is CASSPASGPYNEQFF. The CDR3 coding sequence is TGTGCCAGCAGCCCCGCTAGCGGTCCCTACAATGAGCAGTTCTTC. V and J are TRBV7-9 and TRBJ2-1; 7 bases align to TRBD2. There are 15 residues in the CDR3. With 5 bases clipped from V and 2 bases from J, the junction kept 6 bases outside the gene matches. Germline V gives CDR1 SEHNR, CDR2 FQNEAQ (reference sequence).

The V gene is TRBV29-1, the J gene TRBJ2-7; 7 bases align to TRBD1. The CDR3 sequence is 13 residues long. V dropped 4 bases and J dropped 1; count of bases not matched to a gene: 4. The germline V gene has CDR1 SQVTM and CDR2 ANQGSEA. The CDR3 reads CSVGQQGSYEQYF. The CDR3 nucleotides are TGCAGCGTTGGCCAACAGGGGTCCTACGAGCAGTACTTC.

This chain connects TRBV11-1 to TRBJ2-7, with a weak D call TRBD2 (6 bases). Germline CDR1 SGHAT, CDR2 FQDESV (reference sequence). V lost 1 base to trimming and J lost 4 bases, with 20 bases between them. There are 17 residues in the CDR3. In DNA, the CDR3 is TGTGCCAGCAGCTTAGAACCCCCGGACGGGGAGGCGTACGAGCAGTACTTC. Amino acids: CASSLEPPDGEAYEQYF.

V gene TRBV28 combines with J gene TRBJ2-7; a possible D gene is TRBD1 (6 bases). The CDR3 loop spans 15 amino acids. Trimming cost V 4 bases and J 0 bases, with 13 bases left between them. The germline V gene encodes CDR1 MDHEN and CDR2 SYDVKM. CDR3 sequence: CASSYTQGSSYEQYF. CDR3 sequence (DNA): TGTGCCAGCAGTTATACCCAGGGGAGCTCCTACGAGCAGTACTTC.

The chain uses TRBV28 and TRBJ2-7; the D gene is possibly TRBD2 (6 bases). The germline V gene has CDR1 MDHEN and CDR2 SYDVKM. V was clipped by 6 bases and J by 5 bases, with 20 bases between them. This CDR3 contains 15 residues. The CDR3 loop is CASSKDAGASDEQYF. CDR3 nucleotides: TGTGCCAGCAGCAAAGACGCTGGGGCTAGCGACGAGCAGTACTTC.

The chain couples TRBV13 to TRBJ2-1; TRBD2 matches at 10 bases. This CDR3 is built from 15 residues. Germline CDR1 PRHDT, CDR2 FYEKMQ (reference sequence). Trimming removed 4 bases from V and 6 bases from J; junction bases left unmatched: 6. The CDR3 reads CASSSPSGSGNEQFF. In DNA form, the CDR3 reads TGTGCCAGCAGCTCGCCTAGCGGGAGTGGCAATGAGCAGTTCTTC.

This clone was seen a single time. The chain has TRBV7-9 and TRBJ1-1; possibly TRBD1 for D (5 bases). Germline CDR1 and CDR2: SEHNR and FQNEAQ (reference sequence). The CDR3 totals 15 residues. V was cut by 2 bases and J by 1 base, with 11 bases left in between. This chain's CDR3 is CASSLSVTANTEAFF. CDR3 nucleotide sequence: TGTGCCAGCAGCTTATCTGTGACAGCGAACACTGAAGCTTTCTTT.

Here the CDR3 reads CASRDLNSYEQYF. CDR3 sequence (DNA): TGTGCCAGCCGGGACCTCAACTCCTACGAGCAGTACTTC. V gene TRBV11-2 combines with J gene TRBJ2-7; the D gene could be TRBD1 or TRBD2 (5 bases each). The V gene's germline CDR1 is SGHAT and CDR2 FQNNGV. This CDR3 contains 13 residues. V gave up 8 bases and J gave up 0 bases, with 11 bases separating them. The entire variable domain, with the rest obtained from reference TRBV11-2 and TRBJ2-7, is as follows: EAGVAQSPRYKIIEKRQSVAFWCNPISGHATLYWYQQILGQGPKLLIQFQNNGVVDDSQLPKDRFSAERLKGVDSTLKIQPAKLEDSAVYLCASRDLNSYEQYFGPGTRLTVT.